The rows below give T cell receptor beta chains drawn from one sample of a study of T cell responses to AZD1222 COVID-19 vaccine. Measured with immunoSEQ multiplex PCR; TCRdb has only the in-frame clones, and not every one. Of approximately 170,000 clones listed, about nine tenths are singletons. The specimen comprised peripheral blood, sampled on day 0 of AZD1222 vaccination. The receptor source for this set is an adult in good health. CDR3s include the opening cysteine and the closing phenylalanine or tryptophan. Each record gives: J gene, D gene, clone size, V gene, CDR3 protein, CDR3 DNA. A D gene is named only where the DNA matches it firmly. Where a row states a size, it is once, few, many or the class of an expanded clone; other rows omit it.

>TRBJ1-1|.|.|TRBV6-5
CASSKNTEAFF
TGTGCCAGCAGCAAGAACACTGAAGCTTTCTTT
>TRBJ2-1|TRBD2|.|TRBV11-3
CASSSFVASGVGEQFF
TGTGCCAGCAGCAGCTTTGTGGCTAGCGGGGTAGGTGAGCAGTTCTTC
>TRBJ1-5|TRBD1|.|TRBV29-1
CSVAKGASQPQHF
TGCAGCGTTGCCAAGGGGGCCTCTCAGCCCCAGCATTTT
>TRBJ2-2|TRBD2|.|TRBV30
CAWTGLAGGNTGELFF
TGTGCCTGGACCGGACTAGCGGGAGGGAACACCGGGGAGCTGTTTTTT
>TRBJ2-7|TRBD2|.|TRBV15
CATSRDGRGYEQYF
TGTGCCACCAGCAGAGATGGGAGGGGCTACGAGCAGTACTTC
>TRBJ1-2|TRBD1|.|TRBV30
CAWGQGTVYGYTF
TGTGCCTGGGGACAGGGGACGGTATATGGCTACACCTTC
>TRBJ1-2|.|.|TRBV2
CASTSREIYGYTF
TGTGCCAGCACGTCTAGGGAAATCTATGGCTACACCTTC
>TRBJ1-2|.|.|TRBV4-3
CASSQDSGTVSGYTF
TGCGCCAGCAGCCAAGACTCCGGTACAGTTAGCGGCTACACCTTC
>TRBJ2-5|TRBD2|once|TRBV7-9
CASSRFRGGDQETQYF
TGTGCCAGCAGCCGGTTTCGCGGGGGAGACCAAGAGACCCAGTACTTC
>TRBJ2-3|.|.|TRBV30
CAWTKLYTDTQYF
TGTGCCTGGACGAAACTTTACACAGATACGCAGTATTTT
>TRBJ2-7|TRBD2|.|TRBV2
CASSREAYEQYF
TGTGCCAGTTCCCGGGAGGCCTACGAGCAGTACTTC
>TRBJ1-2|.|.|TRBV18
CASSQGVGYGYTF
TGTGCCAGCTCACAGGGGGTGGGCTATGGCTACACCTTC
>TRBJ1-1|TRBD1|.|TRBV25-1
CASSRTGQGRGTEAFF
TGTGCCAGCAGTAGGACAGGGCAGGGGAGGGGCACTGAAGCTTTCTTT
>TRBJ2-7|TRBD1|few|TRBV5-1
CASSQGTGGPNEQYF
TGCGCCAGCAGCCAGGGGACAGGGGGCCCCAACGAGCAGTACTTC
>TRBJ1-2|TRBD1|.|TRBV7-9
CASSSQRLGQGPYGYTF
TGTGCCAGCAGCTCACAAAGATTGGGACAGGGACCGTATGGCTACACCTTC
>TRBJ2-1|.|few|TRBV11-3
CASSLEAYNEQFF
TGTGCCAGCAGCTTAGAGGCCTACAATGAGCAGTTCTTC
>TRBJ2-5|.|.|TRBV18
CASSPQSSAGETQYF
TGTGCCAGCTCACCACAATCTAGCGCGGGAGAGACCCAGTACTTC
>TRBJ1-2|.|.|TRBV7-9
CASSQDPYGYTF
TGTGCCAGCAGCCAGGACCCTTATGGCTACACCTTC
>TRBJ2-2|.|.|TRBV5-1
CASSLGSGPGELFF
TGCGCCAGCAGCTTGGGGTCAGGCCCCGGGGAGCTGTTTTTT
>TRBJ2-7|.|.|TRBV3-1/TRBV3-2
CASSGTFSYEQYF
TGTGCCAGCAGTGGGACCTTCTCCTACGAGCAGTACTTC
>TRBJ1-1|TRBD1|.|TRBV14
CASSQGARGPLGAFF
TGTGCCAGCAGCCAAGGAGCCAGGGGGCCACTGGGAGCTTTCTTT
>TRBJ2-1|.|once|TRBV7-9
CASSFVRGANEQFF
TGTGCCAGCAGCTTCGTCCGGGGGGCGAATGAGCAGTTCTTC
>TRBJ2-7|.|.|TRBV5-1
CASSLVSGFSGEQYF
TGCGCCAGCAGCTTGGTATCTGGGTTCTCCGGCGAGCAGTACTTC
>TRBJ1-5|.|.|TRBV2
CASSAGIQPQHF
TGTGCCAGCAGTGCGGGGATACAGCCCCAGCATTTT
>TRBJ2-3|TRBD2|.|TRBV6-5
CATSWTSGALSGYF
TGTGCCACTTCGTGGACTAGCGGCGCCTTGTCTGGGTATTTT
>TRBJ1-6|.|.|TRBV18
CASSPAKPLLDSPLHF
TGTGCCAGCTCACCTGCCAAGCCCCTGTTGGATTCACCCCTCCACTTT
>TRBJ2-2|.|.|TRBV9
CASSGPRGNTGELFF
TGTGCCAGCAGCGGGCCAAGGGGGAACACCGGGGAGCTGTTTTTT
>TRBJ1-3|.|.|TRBV4-3
CASSQGQEVAGNTIYF
TGCGCCAGCAGCCAAGGACAGGAGGTGGCTGGAAACACCATATATTTT
>TRBJ1-1|.|.|TRBV5-1
CASSLVVGFDTEAFF
TGCGCCAGCAGCTTGGTCGTGGGCTTTGATACTGAAGCTTTCTTT
>TRBJ1-3|.|.|TRBV6-5
CASSLFQGSGNTIYF
TGTGCCAGCAGTCTCTTCCAGGGTTCAGGAAACACCATATATTTT
>TRBJ1-5|.|.|TRBV7-8
CASSPVPGTNQPQHF
TGTGCCAGCAGCCCGGTTCCGGGGACTAATCAGCCCCAGCATTTT
>TRBJ2-2|TRBD1|.|TRBV9
CASSGEPTGASNTGELFF
TGTGCCAGCAGCGGCGAACCGACAGGGGCATCCAACACCGGGGAGCTGTTTTTT
>TRBJ2-3|.|.|TRBV2
CASSEETTDTQYF
TGTGCCAGCAGTGAAGAGACCACAGATACGCAGTATTTT
>TRBJ1-1|.|once|TRBV27
CASSFFGNTEAFF
TGTGCCAGCAGTTTTTTCGGGAACACTGAAGCTTTCTTT
>TRBJ1-4|TRBD1|.|TRBV2
CASSGTGWPNEKLFF
TGTGCCAGCAGTGGGACAGGGTGGCCAAATGAAAAACTGTTTTTT
>TRBJ2-7|.|.|TRBV5-8
CASSFRSGGTYEQYF
TGTGCCAGCAGCTTTCGATCTGGCGGGACCTACGAGCAGTACTTC
>TRBJ1-2|TRBD1|.|TRBV10-3
CAISLDRVYGYTF
TGTGCCATCAGCCTGGACAGGGTCTATGGCTACACCTTC
>TRBJ2-3|TRBD1|.|TRBV19
CASRNRGHTDTQYF
TGTGCCAGTAGGAACAGGGGTCACACAGATACGCAGTATTTT
>TRBJ2-3|.|.|TRBV27
CASRPTGSTDTQYF
TGTGCCAGCAGACCGACGGGCTCCACAGATACGCAGTATTTT
>TRBJ1-6|.|.|TRBV18
CASSRGVDSPLHF
TGTGCCAGCTCACGGGGGGTGGATTCACCCCTCCACTTT
>TRBJ2-1|TRBD2|.|TRBV9
CASSVYSGGYNEQFF
TGTGCCAGCAGCGTATACAGCGGGGGGTACAATGAGCAGTTCTTC